These 8 T cell receptor beta chains originate from one sample sequenced in a study of spatial heterogeneity in lung cancer. Study-level findings and limits: Tumor mutation count correlated with how many alpha and beta TCRs expanded intratumorally.

The time point here: sample taken at primary tumor resection. The antigens for these receptors are not known. TCRdb analysed the 5' RACE reads with MiXCR anew, one entry per CDR3 protein. The top ten hold about a tenth of the sample, which has about 20,000 distinct CDR3 sequences, 4.5% to 7% seen once. The sequencing here drew on lung tumor tissue, taken at surgery. These receptors were collected from a female donor with early-stage non-small cell lung cancer.

In this sample, this clonotype turned up many times. The rearrangement uses TRBV29-1 and TRBJ2-3; 7 bases map to TRBD1. Germline V gives CDR1 SQVTM, CDR2 ANQGSEA. The ends lost 3 bases at V and 5 bases at J; junction bases unmatched: 2. The CDR3 has 12 amino acids. The CDR3 loop is CSVEGDRDTQYF. The CDR3 DNA reads TGCAGCGTTGAGGGGGACAGAGATACGCAGTATTTT.

This clonotype was found many times. This chain joins TRBV7-9 and TRBJ2-6; D is ambiguous. This CDR3 region has 18 residues. With 7 bases removed from V and 0 bases from J, the gap between germline ends came to 19 bases. The germline CDR1 and CDR2 sequences are SEHNR and FQNEAQ (reference sequence). The CDR3 is CASNSFALANSGANVLTF. For the CDR3, the DNA is TGTGCCAGCAACTCCTTCGCCCTGGCTAACTCTGGGGCCAACGTCCTGACTTTC.

This clonotype was counted at least ten times. This chain links TRBV7-9 with TRBJ2-2; 7 bases are shared with TRBD1. Germline CDR1 SEHNR, CDR2 FQNEAQ (reference sequence). CDR3 size: 14 residues. J lost 4 bases, V lost 6 bases, and 5 bases had no gene match. For the CDR3, the DNA is TGTGCCAGCAGGCAGACAGGGTTCACCGGGGAGCTGTTTTTT. This encodes CASRQTGFTGELFF.

This clonotype was observed many times. This chain links TRBV27 with TRBJ2-3; 11 bases fit TRBD2. The CDR3 extends over 18 amino acids. Per germline, CDR1 MNHEY and CDR2 SMNVEV (reference sequence). V dropped 2 bases and J dropped 7; count of bases not matched to a gene: 14. CDR3 region: CASSLGLAGASIPYTQYF. The CDR3 DNA reads as TGTGCCAGCAGTTTAGGACTAGCGGGCGCCTCCATACCATATACGCAGTATTTT.

This clonotype was observed many times. This chain's CDR3 is CATSRGRGQGDTGELFF. CDR3 nucleotides: TGTGCCACCAGCAGAGGACGGGGACAGGGCGACACCGGGGAGCTGTTTTTT. This chain links TRBV15 with TRBJ2-2; 9 bases match TRBD1. Looked up from germline, CDR1 is LNHNV and CDR2 is YYDKDF (reference sequence). Losses at the gene ends were 1 base for V and 3 bases for J; bases not matched to a gene: 6. The CDR3 totals 17 residues.

This clonotype was recorded at least ten times. The chain carries TRBV24-1 and TRBJ1-5; D perhaps matches TRBD1 (5 bases). V was clipped by 3 bases and J by 8 bases, with 19 bases between them. Germline-derived CDR1 and CDR2 are KGHDR and SFDVKD. The CDR3 consists of 16 residues. CDR3 protein: CATSDGTGTHGEPQHF. In DNA, the CDR3 is TGTGCCACCAGTGATGGGACCGGGACCCACGGGGAGCCCCAGCATTTT.

This clonotype was counted ten times or more. The chain couples TRBV2 to TRBJ1-4; no clear D. CDR1 is SNHLY and CDR2 is FYNNEI in the germline V gene. V dropped 3 bases and J dropped 8 bases, with 13 bases sitting between them. This CDR3 is built from 14 residues. As DNA, the CDR3 is TGTGCCAGCAGTGATTCCCGGAAGGGCGAAAAACTGTTTTTT. Translated: CASSDSRKGEKLFF. Combining the CDR3 with reference TRBV2 and TRBJ1-4 gives the whole variable domain EPEVTQTPSHQVTQMGQEVILRCVPISNHLYFYWYRQILGQKVEFLVSFYNNEISEKSEIFDDQFSVERPDGSNFTLKIRSTKLEDSAMYFCASSDSRKGEKLFFGSGTQLSVL.

This clonotype has ten or more counts. This chain links TRBV20-1 with TRBJ2-1; 8 nucleotides align to TRBD2. With V trimmed by 3 bases and J by 5 bases, 6 bases remained unmatched. This CDR3 is 14 amino acids long. Germline-derived CDR1 and CDR2 are DFQATT and SNEGSKA (reference sequence). The DNA for the CDR3 is TGCAGTGCTAGTGGACTAGCAGCTCACAATGAGCAGTTCTTC. Translation: CSASGLAAHNEQFF.